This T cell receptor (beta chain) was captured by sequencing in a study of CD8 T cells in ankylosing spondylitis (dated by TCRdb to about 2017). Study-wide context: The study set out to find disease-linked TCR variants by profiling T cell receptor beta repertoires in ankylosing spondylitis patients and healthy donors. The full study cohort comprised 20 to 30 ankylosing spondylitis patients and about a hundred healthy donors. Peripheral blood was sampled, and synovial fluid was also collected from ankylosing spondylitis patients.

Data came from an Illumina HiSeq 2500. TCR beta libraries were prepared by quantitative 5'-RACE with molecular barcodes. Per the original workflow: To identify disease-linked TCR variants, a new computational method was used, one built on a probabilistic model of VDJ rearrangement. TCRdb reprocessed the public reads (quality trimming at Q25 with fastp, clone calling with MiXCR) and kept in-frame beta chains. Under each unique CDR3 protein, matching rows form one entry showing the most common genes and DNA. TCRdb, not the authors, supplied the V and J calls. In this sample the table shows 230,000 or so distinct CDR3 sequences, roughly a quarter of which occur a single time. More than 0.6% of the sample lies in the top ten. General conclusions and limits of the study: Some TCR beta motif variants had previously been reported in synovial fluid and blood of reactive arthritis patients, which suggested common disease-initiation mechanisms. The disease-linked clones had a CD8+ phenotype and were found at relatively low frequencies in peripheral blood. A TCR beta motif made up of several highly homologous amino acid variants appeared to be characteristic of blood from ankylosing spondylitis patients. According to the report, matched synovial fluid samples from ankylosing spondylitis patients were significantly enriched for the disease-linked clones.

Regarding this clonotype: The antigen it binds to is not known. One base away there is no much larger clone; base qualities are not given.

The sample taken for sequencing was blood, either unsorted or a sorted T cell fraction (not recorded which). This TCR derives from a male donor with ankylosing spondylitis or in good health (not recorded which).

The bases are TGCAGTGCTAGTCAGACTAGCGGGGGCACAGATACGCAGTATTTT. Its protein reads: CSASQTSGGTDTQYF. The rearrangement combines TRBV20-1 with TRBJ2-3, and 11 junction bases match TRBD2. Taken from cysteine to phenylalanine, the CDR3 has 15 residues. Just the 45-base CDR3 DNA is kept, in frame starting at base 1. Trimming takes 3 bases off V and 1 base off J; junction bases not matched to a gene: 3. CDR1 is given as DFQATT and CDR2 as SNEGSKA, both from the germline V gene (reference sequence).